Sequencing of this T cell receptor beta chain was carried out in a study of monozygotic twins with inflammatory bowel disease. Study outcomes and limitations: Concordant and discordant twins showed no difference in repertoire similarity, possibly from limited power.

About this clonotype: Its antigen is unidentified.

The CDR3 runs to 16 residues. CDR1 SGHNT and CDR2 YYREEE come from the germline V gene (reference sequence). In preparing each TCR library, 3,000 to 4,500 ng of total RNA was used. Researchers generated cDNA in eight separate reactions per sample. A 6-nucleotide sample barcode was carried by the UMIs, which template switching added. TCRdb derives one entry per CDR3 protein from the 5' RACE reads, leaving out DNA. Here the sample table reports over 350,000 distinct CDR3 sequences. This chain joins TRBV5-4 and TRBJ2-1. This clonotype was obtained from a human donor with ulcerative colitis or Crohn's disease, or a healthy co-twin of an affected twin (not recorded which). The sample was blood. This chain's CDR3 is CASSTLKGRSYNEQFF.